This T cell receptor beta chain comes out of a study of CD8+ T cells in alopecia areata. On the study more broadly: Affected scalp percentage gauged treated patients' severity.

Sequencing used cDNA as its template, made by extracting RNA and reverse transcribing it. Here immunoSEQ multiplex PCR was the method, and the copy in TCRdb shows in-frame clones only, minus some. The data contain some 180,000 clones, 45% to 60% of them singletons. This sample's treatment: oral pan-JAK inhibitor, 5-10 mg twice daily. This clone came up a few times. Its antigen is unknown. This CDR3 is built from 12 residues. Germline CDR1 reads SQVTM; CDR2 reads ANQGSEA. V trimming: 4 bases; J trimming: 2 bases; junction bases outside the gene matches: 0. Findings of the study overall: Tofacitinib significantly lowered scalp clonality and expanded CD8+ clones among the top 100. Normal skin's resident alphabeta T cells are also sequenced in scalp samples. Under tofacitinib, numerous expanded lesional clonotypes remained detectable in scalp and blood.

This chain uses TRBV29-1 with TRBJ2-7, with 9 bases fitting TRBD1. The sequence derives from a human donor with alopecia areata. The specimen comprised CD8+ T cells sorted from blood, sampled at week 52, from a patient treated with tofacitinib. The CDR3 is CSVGQGAYEQYF. The CDR3 region has the DNA TGCAGCGTTGGACAGGGGGCCTACGAGCAGTACTTC.